These 14 T cell receptor beta chains originate from one sample sequenced in a study of shared clonotypes between healthy human individuals. Sequencing used immunoSEQ multiplex PCR; TCRdb keeps in-frame clones, though not all of them. The sample carries approximately 120,000 clones, roughly two thirds recorded once. The sequencing input was memory CD8+ T cells sorted from blood. Subset: CD45RO+ cells pooled with CCR7-negative TemRA cells. All receptors derive from a woman aged 30 to 39 in good health.

This rearrangement joins TRBV7-2 to TRBJ1-1; no clear D. Germline V gene lookup returns CDR1 SGHTA and CDR2 FQGNSA. Trimming left V 4 bases short and J 4 bases short, with 13 bases between. This CDR3 has 14 amino acids. This CDR3 reads CASSYMGPGTEAFF. CDR3 DNA sequence: TGTGCCAGCAGCTATATGGGCCCGGGCACTGAAGCTTTCTTT.

A few counts support this clone. The rearrangement uses TRBV7-3 and TRBJ2-1; 8 bases are a match to TRBD1. In germline, CDR1 is SGHTA, CDR2 FQGTGA. The V segment lost 5 bases and the J segment 7 bases; nucleotides outside the gene matches: 7. CDR3 size: 14 residues. The CDR3 DNA follows: TGTGCCAGCAGCCCCGGACAGGGAGGAAATGAGCAGTTCTTC. The encoded protein is CASSPGQGGNEQFF.

This clone has more than one count but fewer than ten. The chain employs TRBV11-3 and TRBJ2-2; D is possibly TRBD1 (5 bases). The CDR3 has 13 amino acids. V dropped 2 bases and J dropped 7 bases, with 8 bases sitting between them. Germline CDR1 reads SGHNT; CDR2 reads YENEEA. CDR3 region: CASSLWGFGELFF. Here the CDR3 DNA reads TGTGCCAGCAGCTTATGGGGCTTCGGGGAGCTGTTTTTT.

The gene calls are TRBV11-1 and TRBJ1-1, with D unresolved. Per the germline V gene, CDR1 is SGHAT and CDR2 is FQDESV (reference sequence). Trimming stripped 1 base from V and 6 bases from J, with 6 bases between. The CDR3 spans 12 residues. The CDR3 nucleotides are TGTGCCAGCAGCTTAGTATGGTCTGAAGCTTTCTTT. Encoded protein: CASSLVWSEAFF.

The rearrangement links TRBV9 to TRBJ2-7; no definite D call. The germline CDR1 and CDR2 sequences are SGDLS and YYNGEE. The CDR3 extends over 16 amino acids. The V end lost 4 bases, the J end lost 3 bases, and 20 bases lay between the germline ends. CDR3 DNA sequence: TGTGCCAGCAGCCCCCGTAGCCGAGCCGCCCACTACGAGCAGTACTTC. Its translation: CASSPRSRAAHYEQYF. The variable domain in full, with the rest retrieved from reference TRBV9 and TRBJ2-7, is DSGVTQTPKHLITATGQRVTLRCSPRSGDLSVYWYQQSLDQGLQFLIQYYNGEERAKGNILERFSAQQFPDLHSELNLSSLELGDSALYFCASSPRSRAAHYEQYFGPGTRLTVT.

The chain employs TRBV14 and TRBJ2-2; D gene uncertain. V lost 2 bases and J lost 5, with 3 bases in between. The CDR3 runs to 12 residues. Germline lookup yields CDR1 SGHDN and CDR2 FVKESK. Written as DNA, the CDR3 is TGTGCCAGCAGCCAATTAACCGGGGAGCTGTTTTTT. Translation gives CASSQLTGELFF.

This clone appeared a single time. This chain uses TRBV7-9 with TRBJ2-7; D is perhaps TRBD1 (5 bases). From germline, CDR1 is SEHNR and CDR2 FQNEAQ (reference sequence). Between the trimmed V and J ends, which lost 5 bases and 5 bases, there was a span of 22 bases. CDR3 length equals 16 residues. Here the CDR3 DNA reads TGTGCCAGCAGCCCAAAGTCGACATTGGGGCTACACGAGCAGTACTTC. It encodes CASSPKSTLGLHEQYF.

The rearrangement joins TRBV7-8 to TRBJ2-1; 16 nucleotides match TRBD2. Germline CDR1 reads SGHVS; CDR2 reads FQNEAQ. With V trimmed by 1 base and J by 0 bases, 6 bases remained unmatched. This CDR3 has 20 amino acids. CDR3 coding DNA: TGTGCCAGCAGCTTAGTTTCGGGGACTAGCGGGAGGGGCTCCTACAATGAGCAGTTCTTC. Protein: CASSLVSGTSGRGSYNEQFF.

This clone was seen just once. J is TRBJ2-3 and V is TRBV28, with no clear D. With 5 bases removed from V and 7 bases from J, the gap between germline ends came to 10 bases. Germline CDR1 and CDR2: MDHEN and SYDVKM. The CDR3 has 12 amino acids. The DNA of the CDR3 is TGTGCCAGCAGTACAATACCGAATACGCAGTATTTT. The encoded protein is CASSTIPNTQYF.

The table lists this clone with many counts. The CDR3 coding sequence is TGCGCCAGCAGCTACCTGGTCGGACAGGACAATGAGCAGTTCTTC. This gives the protein CASSYLVGQDNEQFF. The genes are TRBV5-1 and TRBJ2-1; 7 nucleotides line up with TRBD1. After removal of 3 bases from V and 5 bases from J, the junction contained 8 bases not matched to a gene. CDR1 SGHRS and CDR2 YFSETQ come from the germline V gene. CDR3 length: 15 residues. The variable domain in full, with the rest retrieved from reference TRBV5-1 and TRBJ2-1, is KAGVTQTPRYLIKTRGQQVTLSCSPISGHRSVSWYQQTPGQGLQFLFEYFSETQRNKGNFPGRFSGRQFSNSRSEMNVSTLELGDSALYLCASSYLVGQDNEQFFGPGTRLTVL.

Of note for this clone: A read error likely explains this, since a far larger clone differs by one base. The chain links TRBV13 to TRBJ2-7; D is unresolved. Trimming pared 0 bases from V and 3 bases from J, leaving 3 bases between. CDR1 PRHDT and CDR2 FYEKMQ come from the germline V gene (reference sequence). This CDR3 comprises 12 residues. The CDR3 is CASSLGGYEQYF. The CDR3 DNA follows: TGTGCCAGCAGCTTAGGCGGCTACGAGCAGTACTTC.

The CDR3 coding sequence is TGTGCCAGCAGCAAAGGGAGAAGGGCAAGGAACACTGAAGCTTTCTTT. Its protein is CASSKGRRARNTEAFF. J is TRBJ1-1 and V is TRBV21-1. TRBV21-1 is a pseudogene locus. This CDR3 is built from 16 residues.

The chain employs TRBV2 and TRBJ2-5; D gene unclear. Judging by the DNA end, TRBJ2-7 fits better; the J call may be wrong. The CDR3 runs 13 residues. Germline-derived CDR1 and CDR2 are SNHLY and FYNNEI. The CDR3 loop is CASSAVLSYEQYF. CDR3 nucleotide sequence: TGTGCCAGCAGTGCAGTGTTATCCTACGAGCAGTACTTC.

A few counts support this clone. The chain combines TRBV9 with TRBJ1-2; no reliable D call. This CDR3 has 13 amino acids. Germline CDR1 is SGDLS and CDR2 is YYNGEE. V dropped 1 base and J dropped 4 bases, with 8 bases sitting between them. CDR3 DNA: TGTGCCAGCAGCGTAAGACGGGGCTATGGCTACACCTTC. This codes for CASSVRRGYGYTF.